This T cell receptor beta chain is from a study of CD8+ T cells in alopecia areata. Background on the study: It was oral tofacitinib, at 5 to 10 mg twice daily, that treated patients received. By percentage of affected scalp area, the severity of treated patients was scored.

Treatment meaning: oral pan-JAK inhibitor, 5-10 mg twice daily. It was cDNA, reverse transcribed from extracted RNA, that served as the sequencing template. Using immunoSEQ multiplex PCR, the repertoire was profiled, and TCRdb retains in-frame clones only, with some absent. The table lists about 190,000 clones, around 64% of them singletons. Germline CDR1 is GTSNPN and CDR2 is SVGIG (reference sequence). V was pared by 3 bases and J by 1 base, with 10 bases between. The CDR3 runs 13 residues. The TCR originated in a human donor with alopecia areata. The sample here was CD4+ T cells sorted from blood, taken around week 49, from a patient treated with tofacitinib. The genes are TRBV30 and TRBJ2-7; maybe TRBD2 (6 bases). CDR3 loop: CAWRKGGSYEQYF. The CDR3 nucleotides read TGTGCCTGGAGAAAGGGAGGATCCTACGAGCAGTACTTC.